Listed here is a single TCR beta chain. This clonotype was seen repeatedly, ten times or more. No cognate antigen has been identified for it. One base away there is no much larger clone; base qualities are not given. This record belongs to a study of regulatory T cells in long-lasting Graves disease (dated by TCRdb to the early 2020s). About the full investigation: Patients with newly diagnosed Graves' disease had been on antithyroid drugs for under 3 months. Persistent Graves' disease patients were compared with newly diagnosed Graves' disease patients by peripheral blood TCR sequencing and RNA sequencing. The study was conducted in China and was registered as a clinical trial. A total of about 33 samples were covered by TCR sequencing, comprising roughly 13 persistent and around 20 newly diagnosed Graves' disease patients. Study-wide conclusions, independent of this receptor: As a limitation, the authors acknowledged that the small sample size may reduce accuracy. Only peripheral blood was studied, because thyroid tissue, the primary lesion, was inaccessible. A larger number of public clonotypes was shared among persistent patients (around 3,000) than among newly diagnosed patients (more than 850). Compared with newly diagnosed patients, persistent Graves' disease patients had lower TCR Shannon entropy and fewer highly expanded clones, which suggests clonal expansion. Preferential use of TRBV28, TRBJ1-2 and TRBJ2-5 was observed in persistent disease, whereas TRBV20-1 and TRBJ2-1 were favored in newly diagnosed disease. Sequencing and analysis were restricted to the TCR beta chain.

The germline V gene yields ENHRY for CDR1 and SYGVKD for CDR2. Reading from cysteine to phenylalanine, the CDR3 counts 12 amino acids. Only the CDR3 part of the read is kept: 36 bases, read in frame from the first base. V loses 2 bases of germline sequence and J loses 5 bases, and the interval between the two ends is 6 bases. Read against the paper, the sample's time point label means: newly diagnosed GD, antithyroid drugs for less than 3 months. For both TCR sequencing and RNA sequencing, RNA was extracted from PBMCs in TRIzol. Graves' disease was diagnosed according to American Thyroid Association guidelines. Patients for the study were recruited at an endocrinology department in Xi'an, China. From each patient, about 9 milliliters of peripheral blood was collected into an EDTA anticoagulant tube. Ficoll Paque Plus density gradient separation was used to isolate PBMCs, and no further T cell sorting was done. An Agilent 2100 Bioanalyzer and agarose gel were used to assess RNA quality, and a NanoDrop 2000 was used to measure RNA concentration.

The library was prepared using multiplex PCR. Instrument on record: Illumina HiSeq 4000. TCR beta libraries were built with iRepertoire HTBI primers and Arm-PCR amplification of CDR3 regions. Before sequencing, the PCR products underwent gel purification. The study's processing was this. A total of 62 TRBV and 14 TRBJ segments were identified across samples and were used for gene usage analysis of CDR3 amino acid clonotypes. Filtered high-quality paired reads were merged into contigs using COPE and FqMerger. BLAST was used to align contigs to the IMGT TRBV, TRBD and TRBJ reference genes, and CDR3 was defined following IMGT. Any clonotype with a frequency above 0.1% was classified as a highly expanded clone. Shannon entropy served as the measure of repertoire diversity, while the Gini coefficient captured V-J evenness. Public clonotypes were defined as clonotypes shared by more than one individual. TCRdb took the public reads, trimmed them with fastp at Q25, ran MiXCR for clone calling and kept in-frame beta chains. For every CDR3 protein sequence, its rows merge into one entry that carries the most common genes and DNA. The authors' filters were not applied to this entry. Within this sample are about 540,000 distinct CDR3 sequences, with less than 15% of them counted one time only. The biggest ten clones account for 8.5% to 10% of the sample.

These data are also associated with another study on T cells in Graves' hyperthyroidism and ophthalmopathy. As that second paper reports: A patient counted as having stable Graves' hyperthyroidism if no progression to ophthalmopathy occurred over 18 months of follow-up. Hyperthyroidism patients were aged 18 to 65 years and newly diagnosed, with disease duration of less than 2 months. Any patient with an uncontrolled infection, another autoimmune disease, pregnancy or lactation was excluded. Diagnoses relied on clinical symptoms, serum thyroxine and TRAb, thyroid ultrasound and orbital computed tomography. For the first round of RT-PCR on the TCR CDR3, the HTBI primer set was used together with the Qiagen OneStep RT-PCR kit. Blood samples also contained most of the expanded thyroid clonotypes (frequency above 0.001), which suggests that blood repertoires may reflect thyroid immune responses. Ophthalmopathy was separated from stable hyperthyroidism by a 13 V-J signature model, with over 85% sensitivity and roughly 81% specificity obtained in cross-validation and 80%/75% obtained in testing. During validation, the model predicted progression to ophthalmopathy a median of about 6.3 months ahead of onset, with around 71% sensitivity and about 75% specificity. To identify TCR V-J signatures that set the groups apart, the researchers used a discovery cohort of 100 patients, made up of some 41 with Graves' ophthalmopathy and 57 with stable Graves' hyperthyroidism. Prospective prediction of ophthalmopathy was tested in an independent validation cohort of approximately 18 hyperthyroidism patients and 17 patients who later progressed to ophthalmopathy. The roughly 100 discovery patients were randomly divided into training and test sets at a 7:3 ratio. Thyroid tissue and blood T-cell repertoires from about 6 Graves' hyperthyroidism patients were also compared in the study. After sampling, hyperthyroidism patients received methimazole starting at 30 mg daily, and ophthalmopathy patients received high-dose intravenous methylprednisolone. A second multiplex PCR round built the libraries, followed by size selection and purification. Sequencing of the libraries was done on an Illumina HiSeq2000 using paired-end 100 bp reads. SOAPnuke was used to process the raw data, throwing out any read that contained adapters or uncalled bases, had a mean Phred below 15, or lacked an exact constant-primer or identifier match. High-quality paired reads were merged with COPE v1.2.5, and unique nucleotide sequences were defined as clonotypes. Clonotypes were aligned to IMGT TRBV, TRBD and TRBJ reference segments using MiTCR v1.1. The analysis was restricted to V-J combinations with a frequency above 0.0001, which together covered just over 99% of the repertoires. The TCS score was defined as F50 (clonal expansion) divided by E x V (chaos), with BLOSUM62-based TCRdist calculated between CDR3 peptides within each V-J. Welch's t-statistics and random forest reduced around 510 V-J features to 13, which were used in a naive Bayes classifier (R e1071). No statistical method was used to set the sample size in advance, and investigators knew the group allocation. TCR Vbeta CDR3 sequencing of 140 or so peripheral blood samples (43 ophthalmopathy, around 80 hyperthyroidism and some 17 progressor patients) is reported in the paper.

The source was peripheral blood mononuclear cells (PBMCs), collected at new diagnosis, from a patient treated with antithyroid drugs. This chain is built from TRBV10-3 and TRBJ1-1; the D gene assignment is ambiguous. The clonotype comes from a man aged 25-40 years with Graves disease. Donor details come from another sample of the same person, matched by shared clones. The CDR3 in this case is CAISEGHTEAFF. The bases read TGTGCCATCAGTGAGGGGCATACTGAAGCTTTCTTT.